A selection of T cell receptor beta chains follows, all from one sample in a study of neurological immune-mediated disorders. TCRdb re-called the 5' RACE reads with MiXCR, one entry per CDR3 protein. The sample has around 60,000 distinct CDR3 sequences; roughly 3.5% are singletons. Sequenced: PBMCs. These receptors were taken from a woman aged 60-75 years with multiple sclerosis. The CDR3 runs from the conserved cysteine through the conserved F or W. The D gene is left open where the match is weak. Clone size, where shown, is once, few, many, or a class for clones that have expanded.

V gene: TRBV6-5
D gene: TRBD2
clone size: NA
J gene: TRBJ2-3
CDR3 length: 17
CDR3 protein: CASSYNSPGLASDTQYF

V gene: TRBV14
D gene: TRBD1
clone size: many
J gene: TRBJ1-2
CDR3 length: 14
CDR3 protein: CASRPTGMSYGYTF

V gene: TRBV9
D gene: NA
clone size: many
J gene: TRBJ2-3
CDR3 length: 13
CDR3 protein: CASNQGVTDTQYF

V gene: TRBV20-1
D gene: TRBD2
clone size: many
J gene: TRBJ2-3
CDR3 length: 14
CDR3 protein: CSASPPGLAGGHDF

V gene: TRBV5-1
D gene: TRBD1
clone size: many
J gene: TRBJ2-5
CDR3 length: 14
CDR3 protein: CASSLGQTQETQYF

V gene: TRBV6-1
D gene: NA
clone size: many
J gene: TRBJ2-5
CDR3 length: 16
CDR3 protein: CASSEGPGRFQETQYF

V gene: TRBV5-1
D gene: NA
clone size: many
J gene: TRBJ1-3
CDR3 length: 13
CDR3 protein: CASSSGIGNTIYF

V gene: TRBV6-6
D gene: NA
clone size: many
J gene: TRBJ1-5
CDR3 length: 12
CDR3 protein: CASGGGNQPQHF

V gene: TRBV9
D gene: NA
clone size: many
J gene: TRBJ1-6
CDR3 length: 13
CDR3 protein: CASSPDRYSPLHF

V gene: TRBV5-6
D gene: NA
clone size: many
J gene: TRBJ1-2
CDR3 length: 13
CDR3 protein: CASSSQAHYGYTF

V gene: TRBV20-1
D gene: NA
clone size: many
J gene: TRBJ2-1
CDR3 length: 12
CDR3 protein: CSASVGANEQFF

V gene: TRBV25-1
D gene: TRBD1
clone size: many
J gene: TRBJ1-1
CDR3 length: 13
CDR3 protein: CASIDRVNTEAFF

V gene: TRBV6-5
D gene: NA
clone size: many
J gene: TRBJ1-4
CDR3 length: 14
CDR3 protein: CASSYASGREKLFF

V gene: TRBV6-5
D gene: NA
clone size: many
J gene: TRBJ1-6
CDR3 length: 14
CDR3 protein: CASSYQVGGSPLHF

V gene: TRBV20-1
D gene: TRBD1
clone size: many
J gene: TRBJ2-7
CDR3 length: 14
CDR3 protein: CSARSGQGLYEQYF

V gene: TRBV7-6
D gene: NA
clone size: many
J gene: TRBJ1-1
CDR3 length: 13
CDR3 protein: CASSANGGTEAFF

V gene: TRBV4-1
D gene: TRBD1
clone size: many
J gene: TRBJ1-1
CDR3 length: 14
CDR3 protein: CASSPDRANTEAFF

V gene: TRBV7-2
D gene: NA
clone size: few
J gene: TRBJ2-7
CDR3 length: 16
CDR3 protein: CASSPSGASHRYEQYF

V gene: TRBV5-5
D gene: TRBD2
clone size: many
J gene: TRBJ2-5
CDR3 length: 15
CDR3 protein: CASSLGSAGWETQYF

V gene: TRBV5-1
D gene: NA
clone size: many
J gene: TRBJ2-3
CDR3 length: 15
CDR3 protein: CASSNSRTTTDTQYF

V gene: TRBV5-1
D gene: NA
clone size: many
J gene: TRBJ2-1
CDR3 length: 14
CDR3 protein: CASSLASGYNEQFF

V gene: TRBV20-1
D gene: NA
clone size: NA
J gene: TRBJ2-1
CDR3 length: 13
CDR3 protein: CSARGGADNEQFF

V gene: TRBV10-3
D gene: NA
clone size: many
J gene: TRBJ2-1
CDR3 length: 14
CDR3 protein: CAISEDSGYNEQFF

V gene: TRBV7-2
D gene: NA
clone size: many
J gene: TRBJ2-1
CDR3 length: 13
CDR3 protein: CASSLNRDNEQFF

V gene: TRBV7-3
D gene: TRBD2
clone size: many
J gene: TRBJ2-2
CDR3 length: 15
CDR3 protein: CASSSTSANTGELFF

V gene: TRBV6-6
D gene: TRBD1
clone size: many
J gene: TRBJ2-5
CDR3 length: 15
CDR3 protein: CASSRLGQGIGTQYF

V gene: TRBV5-1
D gene: NA
clone size: many
J gene: TRBJ1-1
CDR3 length: 14
CDR3 protein: CASSRAGQNTEAFF

V gene: TRBV7-6
D gene: TRBD2
clone size: many
J gene: TRBJ2-1
CDR3 length: 16
CDR3 protein: CASSLVPAGANNEQFF

V gene: TRBV20-1
D gene: NA
clone size: many
J gene: TRBJ2-7
CDR3 length: 15
CDR3 protein: CSARAPLGAGAEQYF

V gene: TRBV20-1
D gene: NA
clone size: many
J gene: TRBJ2-3
CDR3 length: 17
CDR3 protein: CSAWDRDSSLSTDTQYF

V gene: TRBV7-7
D gene: NA
clone size: many
J gene: TRBJ1-1
CDR3 length: 13
CDR3 protein: CASSLTGRTRAFF

V gene: TRBV18
D gene: NA
clone size: many
J gene: TRBJ1-1
CDR3 length: 13
CDR3 protein: CASSPLGHTEAFF

V gene: TRBV20-1
D gene: NA
clone size: many
J gene: TRBJ2-1
CDR3 length: 17
CDR3 protein: CSANRPTSRRSYNEQFF

V gene: TRBV5-5
D gene: NA
clone size: many
J gene: TRBJ1-6
CDR3 length: 15
CDR3 protein: CASSLEPGTSSPLHF

V gene: TRBV20-1
D gene: NA
clone size: many
J gene: TRBJ2-1
CDR3 length: 13
CDR3 protein: CSASDPRINEQFF

V gene: TRBV7-2
D gene: NA
clone size: NA
J gene: TRBJ1-2
CDR3 length: 14
CDR3 protein: CASSLALNSYGYTF

V gene: TRBV7-8
D gene: NA
clone size: many
J gene: TRBJ2-7
CDR3 length: 16
CDR3 protein: CASSGSRQADEYEQYF

V gene: TRBV27
D gene: TRBD2
clone size: few
J gene: TRBJ2-7
CDR3 length: 16
CDR3 protein: CASSFIVSGTTDEQYF

V gene: TRBV5-6
D gene: NA
clone size: many
J gene: TRBJ2-5
CDR3 length: 15
CDR3 protein: CASSLGQVPTETQYF

V gene: TRBV2
D gene: TRBD2
clone size: many
J gene: TRBJ2-1
CDR3 length: 14
CDR3 protein: CASTDSGSNNEQFF

V gene: TRBV5-1
D gene: TRBD1
clone size: many
J gene: TRBJ1-1
CDR3 length: 15
CDR3 protein: CASSAGQRMNTEAFF

V gene: TRBV20-1
D gene: TRBD1
clone size: many
J gene: TRBJ2-1
CDR3 length: 15
CDR3 protein: CSARPGTGVHNEQFF

V gene: TRBV4-1
D gene: TRBD1
clone size: many
J gene: TRBJ2-1
CDR3 length: 15
CDR3 protein: CASSQLRQGAHEQFF

V gene: TRBV14
D gene: NA
clone size: NA
J gene: TRBJ1-4
CDR3 length: 15
CDR3 protein: CASSQGGSSVLTLFF

V gene: TRBV28
D gene: TRBD1
clone size: many
J gene: TRBJ2-2
CDR3 length: 16
CDR3 protein: CASSLWLLGQTGELFF